This TCR beta chain was profiled in a study of chemoradiotherapy in HPV16-positive cancers (dated by TCRdb to the early 2020s). With regard to the full study: Candidate HPV-specific T-cell clones and common TCR motifs were defined through functional T-cell assays on cells from a couple of HPV16-positive patients. The study set out to ask whether T-cell immunity against the HPV oncoproteins E6 and E7 changes over the course of chemoradiotherapy and whether that immunity affects survival. Next, the candidate HPV-specific TCRs and motifs were followed in TCR repertoires from about 90 patients with HPV-related cancers.

This clone turned up a few times. Its antigen remains unidentified. Within one base of it there is no much larger clone, and no base qualities were kept. Repertoires were sampled multiple times during chemoradiotherapy, which allowed clonal expansion in the tumor microenvironment to be followed. The full study reports these points: In HPV16-positive patients, expansion of HPV-responsive T cells during chemoradiotherapy was found to be associated with improved recurrence-free survival. The functional definition of HPV-specific T cells came from only two HPV16-positive patients, and the survival association was reported for HPV16-positive patients. Expansion of candidate HPV-specific clones and E7-related TCR motifs was observed in the tumor microenvironment during treatment, whereas no such expansion was observed for non-HPV-specific T cells.

CDR1 and CDR2 are read off the germline V gene as SNHLY and FYNNEI. Trimming leaves V shorter by 6 bases and J shorter by 3 bases, with the junction holding 8 bases beyond the gene matches. There are 15 amino acids in the CDR3, from cysteine to phenylalanine inclusive. The retained sequence is limited to the CDR3, 45 bases, with the frame set at the first base. The library was made by the immunoSEQ multiplex PCR assay. Here the immuneACCESS table is served through TCRdb, limited to in-frame sequences with V and J called. Missing clones are a known gap in these copies; in checked studies unresolved V genes cover under half, and the rest lacks a known reason. The sample table shows approximately 11,000 clones, and approximately 73% are seen once. Approximately 2.2% of the sample goes to the ten largest clones.

Recombination joined TRBV2 with TRBJ2-4; 7 central bases correspond to TRBD2. The TCR comes from a human donor with HPV-associated anogenital cancer. This material was collected from a patient who underwent chemoradiotherapy. This receptor has the CDR3 CASRQELASKNIQYF. At the DNA level, the sequence is TGTGCCAGCAGGCAAGAACTAGCGAGCAAAAACATTCAGTACTTC.